This T cell receptor (beta chain) appears in the sequencing data of a study of blood T cell repertoires in COVID-19. Study information: Researchers got acute and convalescent COVID-19 samples from the United States, Italy and Spain. From T cells, B-cell-depleted T cells, or PBMCs came the material, which was cDNA or gDNA.

The CDR3 is made up of 15 amino acids. V was pared by 2 bases and J by 8 bases, with 7 bases of the junction left unmatched. The germline gives CDR1 SGDLS, CDR2 YYNGEE. Methods used by the authors: Estimation of nucleated cell counts relied on the amplification of reference gene primers. Profiled with immunoSEQ multiplex PCR; TCRdb holds only in-frame clones, not every one. The D gene and trimming were derived from the DNA, and the V and J assignments and clone size from that table. The sample has around 30,000 clones; around 87% are singletons. The sample consisted of peripheral blood. This receptor was taken from a man aged 60 to 75 with active COVID-19. V is TRBV9 and J is TRBJ2-1; 10 bases agree with TRBD1. CDR3 protein: CASSVGTGETYEQFF. The DNA of the CDR3 is TGTGCCAGCAGCGTGGGGACAGGGGAGACCTATGAGCAGTTCTTC.